A selection of T cell receptor beta chains follows, all from one sample in a study of blood T cell repertoires in COVID-19. Method: immunoSEQ multiplex PCR; TCRdb's copy keeps in-frame clones and lacks some. The sample lists approximately 270,000 clones, approximately 91% occurring once. Sequencing was performed on PBMCs or T cells enriched from blood (not recorded which). The receptors come from a human donor in a cohort exposed to, infected with or recovered from COVID-19 (not recorded which). The donor label of this sample is uncertain. Both conserved end residues are part of each CDR3. D genes are given only for firm matches. Some rows mark clone size as missing; the rest say once, few, many or name a class of expanded clone.

V: TRBV9; size: .; D: TRBD1; J: TRBJ1-5; DNA: TGTGCCAGCAGCGTGACAGGGGTGGGCAATCAGCCCCAGCATTTT; CDR3: CASSVTGVGNQPQHF
V: TRBV7-3; size: once; D: .; J: TRBJ2-6; DNA: TGTGCCAGCAGCCTCGGACGGACTCGGGGGGCCAACGTCCTGACTTTC; CDR3: CASSLGRTRGANVLTF
V: TRBV14; size: .; D: .; J: TRBJ1-6; DNA: TGTGCCAGCAGCCTACAGGGATCCTATAATTCACCCCTCCACTTT; CDR3: CASSLQGSYNSPLHF
V: TRBV5-1; size: .; D: .; J: TRBJ2-1; DNA: TGCGCCAGCAGCTTGGCCAACGGCCGTCCGGGGGATGAGCAGTTCTTC; CDR3: CASSLANGRPGDEQFF
V: TRBV2; size: .; D: TRBD1; J: TRBJ1-4; DNA: TGTGCCGGAGGGGGCACTTATGAAAAACTGTTTTTT; CDR3: CAGGGTYEKLFF
V: TRBV6-1; size: .; D: TRBD2; J: TRBJ2-7; DNA: TGTGCCAGCAGTGAAGTGGCACTAGCGGGGACCTACGAGCAGTACTTC; CDR3: CASSEVALAGTYEQYF
V: TRBV11-3; size: .; D: TRBD2; J: TRBJ2-1; DNA: TGTGCCAGCAGCTTCCTAGCGGGGGGGCAGAATGAGCAGTTCTTC; CDR3: CASSFLAGGQNEQFF
V: TRBV4-3; size: once; D: .; J: TRBJ1-4; DNA: TGCGCCAGCAGCCAAGAGGGAGGGTACGCAACTAATGAAAAACTGTTTTTT; CDR3: CASSQEGGYATNEKLFF
V: TRBV2; size: .; D: .; J: TRBJ1-1; DNA: TGTGCCAGCAGTGACCAGGGGAACACTGAAGCTTTCTTT; CDR3: CASSDQGNTEAFF
V: TRBV5-1; size: .; D: TRBD1; J: TRBJ2-2; DNA: TGCGCCAGCAGCTTGGCCAGGGACAGGGCGAACACCGGGGAGCTGTTTTTT; CDR3: CASSLARDRANTGELFF
V: TRBV5-4; size: .; D: .; J: TRBJ1-3; DNA: TGTGCCAGCAGCCCCGAACAGGCAGTCTCTGGAAACACCATATATTTT; CDR3: CASSPEQAVSGNTIYF
V: TRBV24-1; size: .; D: .; J: TRBJ1-6; DNA: TGTGCCACCAGTGATTCGGGGGAGACTCACCTCCACTTT; CDR3: CATSDSGETHLHF
V: TRBV10-3; size: .; D: .; J: TRBJ2-2; DNA: TGTGCCATCAGTGGAAGTAGCCCCCCCCACGGGGAGCTGTTTTTT; CDR3: CAISGSSPPHGELFF
V: TRBV19; size: .; D: .; J: TRBJ1-6; DNA: TGTGCCAGTAGCCCCTCGTTTTTTCCGGGTAATTCACCCCTCCACTTT; CDR3: CASSPSFFPGNSPLHF
V: TRBV6-5; size: .; D: TRBD1; J: TRBJ2-7; DNA: TGTGCCAGCAGTTACGATTGGGGGACAGCTAGTTACGAGCAGTACTTC; CDR3: CASSYDWGTASYEQYF
V: TRBV6-2/TRBV6-3; size: .; D: .; J: TRBJ1-5; DNA: TGTGCCAGCAGTTCAGCAGGGTTAAGCAATCAGCCCCAGCATTTT; CDR3: CASSSAGLSNQPQHF
V: TRBV19; size: .; D: TRBD1; J: TRBJ1-2; DNA: TGTGCCAGTAGCGACAGGGGGCGCAGCTATGGCTACACCTTC; CDR3: CASSDRGRSYGYTF
V: TRBV12-5; size: .; D: .; J: TRBJ1-2; DNA: TGTGCTAGTGGTTTGGTACGATTCGGGACGATTCGGGGGGGCTACACCTTC; CDR3: CASGLVRFGTIRGGYTF
V: TRBV18; size: .; D: .; J: TRBJ1-1; DNA: TGTGCCAGCTCACCAATTGAACAGGGGAACACTGAAGCTTTCTTT; CDR3: CASSPIEQGNTEAFF
V: TRBV11-2; size: .; D: TRBD1; J: TRBJ2-2; DNA: TGTGCCAGCAGCGATTACTCAGGGACAGACACCGGGGAGCTGTTTTTT; CDR3: CASSDYSGTDTGELFF
V: TRBV4-2; size: .; D: TRBD1; J: TRBJ2-5; DNA: TGTGCCAGCAGCCAAGGAAGAGGGGGCGAGGAGACCCAGTACTTC; CDR3: CASSQGRGGEETQYF
V: TRBV2; size: .; D: TRBD1; J: TRBJ2-1; DNA: TGTGCCAGCAGTGGCCTGCGTGGACCGGGACAGGGATACAATGAGCAGTTCTTC; CDR3: CASSGLRGPGQGYNEQFF
V: TRBV4-2; size: once; D: .; J: TRBJ1-4; DNA: TGTGCCAGCAGCCAAGGCATCGGGACAACTAATGAAAAACTGTTTTTT; CDR3: CASSQGIGTTNEKLFF
V: TRBV9; size: .; D: TRBD2; J: TRBJ2-2; DNA: TGTGCCAGCAGCTCTCGTCGCGGGGGGGGTCCCAACTCTAACACCGGGGAGCTGTTTTTT; CDR3: CASSSRRGGGPNSNTGELFF
V: TRBV7-8; size: .; D: TRBD2; J: TRBJ2-5; DNA: TGTGCCAGCAGCTTAGGGCTAGCGGGGGGGCCAAGTAAGACCCAGTACTTC; CDR3: CASSLGLAGGPSKTQYF
V: TRBV24-1; size: .; D: .; J: TRBJ1-5; DNA: TGTGCCACCAGTGCGGGAGTACGGGGTCGGAGCAATCAGCCCCAGCATTTT; CDR3: CATSAGVRGRSNQPQHF
V: TRBV5-6; size: few; D: TRBD1; J: TRBJ1-1; DNA: TGTGCCAGCAGCTCTACAGGGGGCACTGAAGCTTTCTTT; CDR3: CASSSTGGTEAFF
V: TRBV6-5; size: .; D: .; J: TRBJ1-2; DNA: TGTGCCAGCAGTTACTCGGGAGGGTATGGCTACACCTTC; CDR3: CASSYSGGYGYTF
V: TRBV19; size: .; D: TRBD1; J: TRBJ2-1; DNA: TGTGCCAGTAGTATGACAGGGGGCGGGCACAATGAGCAGTTCTTC; CDR3: CASSMTGGGHNEQFF